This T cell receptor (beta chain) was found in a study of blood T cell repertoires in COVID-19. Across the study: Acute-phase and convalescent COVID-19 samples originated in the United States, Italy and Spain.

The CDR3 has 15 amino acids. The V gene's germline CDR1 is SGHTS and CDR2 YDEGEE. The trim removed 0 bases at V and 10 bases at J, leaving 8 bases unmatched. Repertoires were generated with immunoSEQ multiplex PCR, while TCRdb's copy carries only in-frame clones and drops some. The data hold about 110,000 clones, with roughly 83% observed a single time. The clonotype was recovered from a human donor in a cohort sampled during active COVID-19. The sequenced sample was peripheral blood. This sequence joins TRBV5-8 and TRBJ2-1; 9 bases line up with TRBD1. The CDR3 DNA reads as TGTGCCAGCAGCTTGGAAGTGACAGGGGGTAAGGAGCAGTTCTTC. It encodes CASSLEVTGGKEQFF.